These 22 T cell receptor beta chains were sequenced from one sample in a study of T cell responses to AZD1222 COVID-19 vaccine. Profiled with immunoSEQ multiplex PCR; TCRdb holds only in-frame clones, not every one. Found here are approximately 50,000 clones, around 88% of them singletons; the top ten hold less than 9%. Specimen: peripheral blood, collected 28 days after the second AZD1222 dose. These receptors originate from an adult who received the AZD1222 COVID-19 vaccine.

This chain links TRBV27 with TRBJ2-7; perhaps D is TRBD1 or TRBD2 (5 bases each). CDR3 length: 15 amino acids. Germline V lookup: CDR1 MNHEY, CDR2 SMNVEV (reference sequence). The V gene lost 6 bases and the J gene lost 4 bases, with 19 bases spanning the gap. CDR3 residues: CASRMSGQALYEQYF. CDR3 sequence (DNA): TGTGCCAGCAGGATGTCGGGGCAGGCACTTTACGAGCAGTACTTC.

This chain links TRBV30 with TRBJ1-6; no definite D call. CDR3 length: 12 amino acids. V lost 1 base and J 11 bases, leaving 9 bases between the germline ends. CDR1 is GTSNPN, CDR2 SVGIG, per germline (reference sequence). The CDR3 spells CAWSGSGTPLHF. Here the CDR3 DNA reads TGTGCCTGGAGTGGCTCAGGTACACCCCTCCACTTT.

The chain has TRBV4-1 and TRBJ2-1; 8 positions agree with TRBD2. Germline V CDR1 and CDR2: MGHRA, YSYEKL. V trimming: 8 bases; J trimming: 4 bases; junction bases outside the gene matches: 10. This CDR3 has 15 amino acids. DNA of the CDR3: TGCGCCAGCCAGAAGAGTAGCGGGGCTTACAATGAGCAGTTCTTC. It is translated as CASQKSSGAYNEQFF.

The J gene is TRBJ2-6, the V gene TRBV7-6; no clear D. Germline CDR1 SGHVS, CDR2 FNYEAQ. Between the trimmed V and J ends, which lost 6 bases and 0 bases, there was a span of 12 bases. The CDR3 loop spans 16 amino acids. Here the CDR3 DNA reads TGTGCCAGCAGTCCGCCCGATTCCTCTGGGGCCAACGTCCTGACTTTC. Residues: CASSPPDSSGANVLTF.

The V and J genes are TRBV2 and TRBJ1-3; D might be TRBD1 (5 bases). This CDR3 is built from 15 residues. Germline-derived CDR1 and CDR2 are SNHLY and FYNNEI. V was shortened by 1 base and J by 9 bases, with 16 bases between the two germline ends. CDR3 sequence (DNA): TGTGCCAGCAGTGAAGGGGGCAGGCCTAGAGGCACCATATATTTT. It yields the protein CASSEGGRPRGTIYF.

This clone was seen only a few times. The rearrangement uses TRBV6-1 and TRBJ1-2; the D is unclear. This CDR3 spans 12 amino acids. Trimming cost V 10 bases and J 4 bases, with 13 bases left between them. Germline V gene lookup returns CDR1 MNHNS and CDR2 SASEGT. This chain's CDR3 is CAITFGSYGYTF. The CDR3 nucleotides are TGTGCCATCACCTTCGGCAGCTATGGCTACACCTTC.

This chain joins TRBV18 and TRBJ1-3; D is uncertain. CDR3 length equals 15 residues. V shed 6 bases and J shed 0 bases, with 12 bases lying between them. The germline V gene has CDR1 KGHSH and CDR2 LQKENI. The CDR3: CASSAEQASGNTIYF. In DNA, the CDR3 is TGTGCCAGCTCCGCCGAGCAGGCCTCTGGAAACACCATATATTTT.

DNA for the CDR3: TGCAGCGTTCGTTTGACAGCCTACGAGCAGTACTTC. As protein: CSVRLTAYEQYF. The V gene is TRBV29-1, the J gene TRBJ2-7; possible D gene TRBD1, 5 bases. V lost 5 bases and J 2 bases, leaving 10 bases between the germline ends. The V gene's germline CDR1 is SQVTM and CDR2 ANQGSEA. This CDR3 is 12 amino acids long.

J is TRBJ2-5 and V is TRBV18, with TRBD2 as a possible D gene (6 bases). CDR1 is KGHSH and CDR2 is LQKENI in the germline V gene. CDR3 length: 17 amino acids. V shed 1 base and J shed 4 bases, with 19 bases lying between them. The CDR3 region is CASSPRSTLLARETQYF. The CDR3 DNA sequence: TGTGCCAGCTCACCACGGTCTACCCTTCTAGCGAGAGAGACCCAGTACTTC.

This chain uses TRBV7-2 with TRBJ2-7; perhaps D is TRBD1 or TRBD2 (5 bases each). There are 14 residues in the CDR3. V dropped 5 bases and J dropped 3 bases, with 14 bases sitting between them. Germline CDR1 reads SGHTA; CDR2 reads FQGNSA. This CDR3 is CASSPRTGHYEQYF. In DNA, the CDR3 is TGTGCCAGCAGCCCTCGGACGGGGCACTACGAGCAGTACTTC.

The V call is TRBV2, the J call TRBJ1-5; a possible D gene is TRBD1 (5 bases). CDR1 is SNHLY and CDR2 is FYNNEI in the germline V gene. This CDR3 has 15 residues. Trimming removed 6 bases at V and 2 bases at J, with 14 bases between. For the CDR3, the DNA is TGTGCCAGCAGCGACAGCTTCAGGGGCAATCAGCCCCAGCATTTT. Amino acid sequence: CASSDSFRGNQPQHF.

This clone appeared a few times. The rearrangement links TRBV5-5 to TRBJ1-1; D ambiguous. The CDR3 loop spans 14 amino acids. V gave up 3 bases and J gave up 4 bases, with 13 bases separating them. Per germline, CDR1 SGHKS and CDR2 YYEKEE (reference sequence). The CDR3 DNA reads TGTGCCAGCAGCTCTGGCGGCTGGGGCACTGAAGCTTTCTTT. It specifies CASSSGGWGTEAFF.

The chain is built from TRBV9 and TRBJ1-2, with TRBD1 matching over 9 bases. This CDR3 region has 13 residues. CDR1 and CDR2 (germline): SGDLS, YYNGEE. J gave up 6 bases and V 0 bases, and 0 bases lay outside the gene matches. CDR3: CASSVGTGDGYTF. The CDR3 bases are TGTGCCAGCAGCGTAGGGACAGGGGATGGCTACACCTTC.

The V call is TRBV11-1, the J call TRBJ1-1; TRBD1 aligns across 8 bases. The germline V gene encodes CDR1 SGHAT and CDR2 FQDESV (reference sequence). The CDR3 spans 15 residues. V trimming: 3 bases; J trimming: 1 base; junction bases outside the gene matches: 4. The CDR3 spells CASSLEDRANTEAFF. The DNA of the CDR3 is TGTGCCAGCAGCTTGGAGGACAGGGCGAACACTGAAGCTTTCTTT.

The chain links TRBV7-6 to TRBJ1-3; TRBD1 aligns across 9 bases. From germline, CDR1 is SGHVS and CDR2 FNYEAQ. The CDR3 covers 14 residues. Losses at the gene ends were 1 base for V and 8 bases for J; bases not matched to a gene: 3. The CDR3 region has the DNA TGTGCCAGCAGCTTAGAGGGACAGGGACACACCATATATTTT. Its protein is CASSLEGQGHTIYF.

The genes are TRBV7-2 and TRBJ1-5, with D uncertain. The CDR3 consists of 15 residues. Per the germline V gene, CDR1 is SGHTA and CDR2 is FQGNSA. Trimming left V 5 bases short and J 4 bases short, with 15 bases between. CDR3 sequence: CASSGTPTINQPQHF. In DNA form, the CDR3 reads TGTGCCAGCAGCGGCACACCTACAATAAATCAGCCCCAGCATTTT. The whole variable domain, remainder taken from reference TRBV7-2 and TRBJ1-5, is GAGVSQSPSNKVTEKGKDVELRCDPISGHTALYWYRQSLGQGLEFLIYFQGNSAPDKSGLPSDRFSAERTGGSVSTLTIQRTQQEDSAVYLCASSGTPTINQPQHFGDGTRLSIL.

The chain couples TRBV5-1 to TRBJ2-7; D not resolved. Trimming took off 4 bases at V and 4 bases at J, with 9 bases between the two ends. CDR1 SGHRS and CDR2 YFSETQ come from the germline V gene. This CDR3 has 12 residues. The CDR3 coding sequence is TGCGCCAGCAGCGCCTCGCAATACGAGCAGTACTTC. Its protein product is CASSASQYEQYF.

The chain links TRBV6-6 to TRBJ2-3; no definite D call. This CDR3 contains 12 residues. V lost 5 bases, J lost 2 bases, and 5 bases lay in between. CDR1 is MNHNY and CDR2 is SVGAGI in the germline V gene (reference sequence). DNA for the CDR3: TGTGCCAGCAGTCAGGACACAGATACGCAGTATTTT. The encoded protein is CASSQDTDTQYF.

The J gene is TRBJ2-5, the V gene TRBV19; TRBD2 aligns across 7 bases. Germline trimming cut 3 bases from V and 1 base from J; bases unmatched to any gene: 5. The CDR3 contains 15 residues. The germline CDR1 and CDR2 sequences are LNHDA and SQIVND (reference sequence). CDR3: CASSIKRGLQETQYF. The CDR3 nucleotides read TGTGCCAGTAGTATTAAGCGGGGCCTCCAAGAGACCCAGTACTTC.

The chain links TRBV2 to TRBJ2-7; TRBD2 aligns across 14 bases. Germline loops: CDR1 SNHLY, CDR2 FYNNEI. CDR3 length equals 15 residues. Losses at the gene ends were 6 bases for V and 3 bases for J; bases not matched to a gene: 4. The CDR3 region is CASRPGLAGDYEQYF. The DNA for the CDR3 is TGTGCCAGCAGGCCGGGACTAGCGGGGGACTACGAGCAGTACTTC.

This sequence joins TRBV7-9 and TRBJ1-2; D ambiguous. Trimming left V 7 bases short and J 3 bases short, with 12 bases between. Germline CDR1 reads SEHNR; CDR2 reads FQNEAQ (reference sequence). CDR3 length: 13 amino acids. The CDR3: CASTPALYYGYTF. In nucleotides, the CDR3 is TGTGCCAGCACCCCTGCTCTCTACTATGGCTACACCTTC. The variable domain in full, with the rest retrieved from reference TRBV7-9 and TRBJ1-2, is DTGVSQNPRHKITKRGQNVTFRCDPISEHNRLYWYRQTLGQGPEFLTYFQNEAQLEKSRLLSDRFSAERPKGSFSTLEIQRTEQGDSAMYLCASTPALYYGYTFGSGTRLTVV.

The chain recombines TRBV19 with TRBJ2-7, with 8 bases matching TRBD1. The CDR3 is 13 amino acids. The ends lost 7 bases at V and 3 bases at J; junction bases unmatched: 5. In germline, CDR1 is LNHDA, CDR2 SQIVND (reference sequence). The CDR3 region has the DNA TGTGCCAGTACCCCCGGGACAGGCTACGAGCAGTACTTC. Amino acids: CASTPGTGYEQYF.